This section outlines one T cell receptor beta chain sequence together with its context. Its specificity is unknown. In germline, CDR1 is MNHEY, CDR2 SVGAGI. The CDR3 is made up of 15 amino acids. V was pared by 0 bases and J by 7 bases, with 10 bases between. These data belong to a study of a mutant IDH1 vaccine in newly diagnosed glioma. Study information: Vaccine dosing followed radiotherapy by 4-6 weeks, or accompanied temozolomide cycles. Patients under treatment included roughly 60% males and around 38% females and had a mean age of approximately 40 years.

General study points: Apparently, pseudoprogression bore no relation to changes among the top peripheral T cell clonotypes. Vaccine-induced immune responses occurred in over 80% of patients.

Only in-frame clones appear in the TCRdb table, and some are missing; sequencing was by immunoSEQ multiplex PCR. The profile shows about 82,000 clones, 65% to 90% of them singletons. Time point meaning: week 23, last vaccination. In the vaccine, a single dose held 300 ug of the mutant IDH1 20-mer peptide, along with topical imiquimod. The clonotype was recovered from a man aged 25-45 years with glioma. Some clones in this sample may be carry-over from other donors' samples. The rearrangement links TRBV6-5 to TRBJ1-6; unclear D gene. The sequences come from PBMCs, collected from a glioma patient whose treatment included an IDH1 peptide vaccine. Here the CDR3 reads CASSYSRGGNSPLHF. CDR3 sequence (DNA): TGTGCCAGCAGTTACTCCCGGGGTGGCAATTCACCCCTCCACTTT.